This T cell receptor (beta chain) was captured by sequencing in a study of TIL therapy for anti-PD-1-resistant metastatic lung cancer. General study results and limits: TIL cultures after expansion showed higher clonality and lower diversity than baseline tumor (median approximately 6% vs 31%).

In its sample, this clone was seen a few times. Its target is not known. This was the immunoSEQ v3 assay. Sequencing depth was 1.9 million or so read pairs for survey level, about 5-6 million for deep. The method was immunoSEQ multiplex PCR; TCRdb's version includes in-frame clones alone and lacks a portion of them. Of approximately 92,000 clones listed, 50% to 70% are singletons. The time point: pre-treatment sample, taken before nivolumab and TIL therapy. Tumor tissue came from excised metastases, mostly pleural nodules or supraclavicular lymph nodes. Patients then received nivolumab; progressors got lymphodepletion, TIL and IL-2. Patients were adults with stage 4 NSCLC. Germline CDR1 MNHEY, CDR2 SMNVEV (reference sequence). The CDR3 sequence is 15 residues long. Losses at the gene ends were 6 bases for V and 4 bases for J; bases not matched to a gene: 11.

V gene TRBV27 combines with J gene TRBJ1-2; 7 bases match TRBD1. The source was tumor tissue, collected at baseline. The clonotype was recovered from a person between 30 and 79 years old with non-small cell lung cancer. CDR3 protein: CASRVRVDRFYGYTF. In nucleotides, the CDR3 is TGTGCCAGCAGGGTGAGAGTGGACAGGTTCTATGGCTACACCTTC.